These 13 T cell receptor beta chains share one sample of origin, sequenced in a study of blood T cell repertoires in COVID-19. This table comes from immunoSEQ multiplex PCR, and its TCRdb copy is limited to in-frame clones, with some not included. The sample records approximately 240,000 clones, 84% being singletons. Sample: peripheral blood. These TCRs come from an elderly woman with active or convalescent COVID-19.

The chain employs TRBV9 and TRBJ2-5, with unresolved D. Trimming took 4 bases from V and 0 from J, leaving 4 bases between them. The CDR3 has 12 residues. CDR1 and CDR2 from the germline V gene are SGDLS and YYNGEE. The CDR3 is CASSQNQETQYF. The CDR3 bases are TGTGCCAGCAGCCAAAACCAAGAGACCCAGTACTTC. Variable domain in full (rest from reference TRBV9 and TRBJ2-5): DSGVTQTPKHLITATGQRVTLRCSPRSGDLSVYWYQQSLDQGLQFLIQYYNGEERAKGNILERFSAQQFPDLHSELNLSSLELGDSALYFCASSQNQETQYFGPGTRLLVL.

The chain couples TRBV4-1 to TRBJ2-7, with 8 bases identical to TRBD1. This CDR3 region has 18 residues. Germline V gene sequence: CDR1 MGHRA, CDR2 YSYEKL. J lost 4 bases, V lost 0 bases, and 14 bases had no gene match. The CDR3 coding sequence is TGCGCCAGCAGCCAAGATACACCTTCGACAGGGGAGGTTTACGAGCAGTACTTC. Protein: CASSQDTPSTGEVYEQYF.

The V and J genes are TRBV9 and TRBJ2-1; the match to TRBD1 covers 8 bases. V was pared by 0 bases and J by 8 bases, with 1 base of the junction left unmatched. Germline V lookup: CDR1 SGDLS, CDR2 YYNGEE. This CDR3 contains 13 residues. The CDR3 sequence: CASSVGQGYEQFF. CDR3 nucleotides: TGTGCCAGCAGCGTAGGACAGGGGTATGAGCAGTTCTTC.

The chain carries TRBV11-2 and TRBJ1-6; no clear D gene. Germline lookup yields CDR1 SGHAT and CDR2 FQNNGV. The CDR3 contains 16 residues. The ends were cut back, 6 bases at V and 0 bases at J, with 12 bases in the middle. DNA for the CDR3: TGTGCCAGCAGTACCCGACTTGGCTCCTATAATTCACCCCTCCACTTT. Its translation is CASSTRLGSYNSPLHF.

CDR3 DNA sequence: TGTGCCAGCAGTTTATTGGGACAGGGTTTTGGAAACACCATATATTTT. It codes for CASSLLGQGFGNTIYF. The chain employs TRBV28 and TRBJ1-3, with 9 bases that match TRBD1. This CDR3 is 16 amino acids long. Germline trimming cut 1 base from V and 3 bases from J; bases unmatched to any gene: 4. The V gene's germline CDR1 is MDHEN and CDR2 SYDVKM.

The V and J genes are TRBV7-2 and TRBJ2-7; D is perhaps TRBD2 (7 bases). The CDR3 sequence is 15 residues long. Germline loops: CDR1 SGHTA, CDR2 FQGNSA. The V end was cut by 5 bases, the J end by 2 bases, with 16 bases between. The CDR3 DNA follows: TGTGCCAGCAGCAGACGTCCGGGGGGCCCCTACGAGCAGTACTTC. This sequence encodes CASSRRPGGPYEQYF.

This chain uses TRBV9 with TRBJ2-3; 9 bases are shared with TRBD2. Germline trimming cut 3 bases from V and 5 bases from J; bases unmatched to any gene: 10. Germline V gene sequence: CDR1 SGDLS, CDR2 YYNGEE. The CDR3 length is 16 residues. The CDR3 protein is CASSGYQRGAGDTQYF. The CDR3, as DNA: TGTGCCAGCAGCGGGTATCAGCGGGGGGCGGGAGATACGCAGTATTTT. The complete variable domain, with remaining parts taken from reference TRBV9 and TRBJ2-3, reads DSGVTQTPKHLITATGQRVTLRCSPRSGDLSVYWYQQSLDQGLQFLIQYYNGEERAKGNILERFSAQQFPDLHSELNLSSLELGDSALYFCASSGYQRGAGDTQYFGPGTRLTVL.

The chain joins TRBV3-1 (or the pseudogene TRBV3-2) to TRBJ2-7; 9 bases match TRBD2. V lost 3 bases to trimming and J lost 2 bases; unmatched junction nucleotides: 8. The germline gives CDR1 LGHDT, CDR2 YNNKEL (reference sequence). This CDR3 is 16 amino acids long. The CDR3, as DNA: TGTGCCAGCAGCCATTTCAGGACTAGCGTAACCTACGAGCAGTACTTC. Its translation: CASSHFRTSVTYEQYF.

The V and J genes are TRBV6-5 and TRBJ1-2; TRBD1 matches 10 bases. This CDR3 is 13 amino acids long. Germline V gene sequence: CDR1 MNHEY, CDR2 SVGAGI. V shed 3 bases, J shed 7 bases, and the junction held 2 bases outside the gene matches. The CDR3 protein is CASSYRDRGGYTF. The CDR3 coding sequence is TGTGCCAGCAGTTATAGGGACAGGGGTGGCTACACCTTC.

The chain is built from TRBV28 and TRBJ2-6, with D perhaps TRBD1 (6 bases). Deletions cut 10 bases from V and 1 base from J, with 17 bases between. Germline loops: CDR1 MDHEN, CDR2 SYDVKM. The CDR3 loop spans 16 amino acids. The CDR3 DNA reads TGTGCCACCCACAGTCAGGGGCGGTCTGGGGCCAACGTCCTGACTTTC. Its protein product is CATHSQGRSGANVLTF.

This clone appeared once. The genes are TRBV6-2 or TRBV6-3 and TRBJ2-5; D is ambiguous. V gave up 3 bases and J gave up 3 bases, with 8 bases separating them. Per the germline V gene, CDR1 is MNHEY and CDR2 is SVGEGT. The CDR3 covers 13 residues. Here the CDR3 reads CASSYIGEETQYF. In DNA, the CDR3 is TGTGCCAGCAGTTATATCGGAGAAGAGACCCAGTACTTC.

The gene calls are TRBV6-5 and TRBJ1-2, with D possibly being TRBD1 (6 bases). V was trimmed by 0 bases and J by 8 bases, leaving 16 bases between them. This CDR3 contains 15 residues. CDR1 is MNHEY and CDR2 is SVGAGI in the germline V gene. CDR3 loop: CASSYSSAQGRGYTF. As DNA, the CDR3 is TGTGCCAGCAGTTACTCCTCGGCGCAGGGGCGAGGCTACACCTTC.

V is TRBV7-2 and J is TRBJ2-1; TRBD2 agrees at 10 bases. Germline trimming cut 5 bases from V and 10 bases from J; bases unmatched to any gene: 11. The germline CDR1 and CDR2 sequences are SGHTA and FQGNSA. The CDR3 totals 15 residues. This CDR3 is CASSPLSGGVGEQFF. The CDR3 nucleotides read TGTGCCAGCAGCCCCCTAAGCGGGGGGGTTGGCGAGCAGTTCTTC.